The 3 T cell receptor beta chains below were found in one sample sequenced in a study of T cell responses to AZD1222 COVID-19 vaccine. Sequencing was performed with immunoSEQ multiplex PCR; in TCRdb, only in-frame clones are kept and a portion is missing. The table lists some 100,000 clones, roughly 93% of them singletons. The specimen comprised peripheral blood, sampled on day 0 of AZD1222 vaccination. Every receptor here comes from an adult in good health.

CDR3 amino acids: CASSYSFPAYEQYF. The CDR3 DNA reads TGTGCCAGCAGTTACTCGTTTCCAGCCTACGAGCAGTACTTC. This rearrangement joins TRBV6-5 to TRBJ2-7; D gene uncertain. With 0 bases removed from V and 2 bases from J, the gap between germline ends came to 8 bases. Germline CDR1 is MNHEY and CDR2 is SVGAGI. The CDR3 contains 14 residues.

This clone was detected once. V and J are TRBV4-1 and TRBJ2-7; 10 bases fit TRBD1. Trimming cost V 4 bases and J 0 bases; bases outside gene matches: 12. Germline V gene sequence: CDR1 MGHRA, CDR2 YSYEKL. The CDR3 loop spans 18 amino acids. CDR3 nucleotides: TGCGCCAGCAGCCCCGGGACAGGGGCTTCCCGTAACTCCTACGAGCAGTACTTC. It is translated as CASSPGTGASRNSYEQYF.

This chain connects TRBV25-1 to TRBJ1-1, with D unclear. Germline values: CDR1 MGHDK, CDR2 SYGVNS. There are 15 residues in the CDR3. The ends were cut back, 1 base at V and 7 bases at J, with 16 bases in the middle. Here the CDR3 DNA reads TGTGCCAGCAGTGAATCGGGCAGCGCCAAGGATGAAGCTTTCTTT. Translation gives CASSESGSAKDEAFF.